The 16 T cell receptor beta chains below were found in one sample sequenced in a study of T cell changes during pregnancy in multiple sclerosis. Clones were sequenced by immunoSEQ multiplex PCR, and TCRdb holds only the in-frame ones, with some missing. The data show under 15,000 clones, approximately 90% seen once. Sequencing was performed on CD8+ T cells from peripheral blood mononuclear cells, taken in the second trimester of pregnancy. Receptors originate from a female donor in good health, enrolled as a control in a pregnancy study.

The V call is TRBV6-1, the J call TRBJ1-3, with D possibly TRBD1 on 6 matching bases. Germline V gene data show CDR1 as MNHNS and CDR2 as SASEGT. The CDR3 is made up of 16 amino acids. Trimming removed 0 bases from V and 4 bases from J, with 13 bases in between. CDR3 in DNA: TGTGCCAGCAGTGAAGCGCTTCGGGGGGCGGGAAACACCATATATTTT. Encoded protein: CASSEALRGAGNTIYF.

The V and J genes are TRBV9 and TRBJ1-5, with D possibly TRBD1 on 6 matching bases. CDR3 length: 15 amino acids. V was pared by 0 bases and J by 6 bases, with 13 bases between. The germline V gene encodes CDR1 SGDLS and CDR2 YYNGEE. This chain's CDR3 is CASSVGQGRGQPQHF. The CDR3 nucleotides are TGTGCCAGCAGCGTAGGGCAGGGCAGGGGTCAGCCCCAGCATTTT. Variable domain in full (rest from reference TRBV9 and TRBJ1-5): DSGVTQTPKHLITATGQRVTLRCSPRSGDLSVYWYQQSLDQGLQFLIQYYNGEERAKGNILERFSAQQFPDLHSELNLSSLELGDSALYFCASSVGQGRGQPQHFGDGTRLSIL.

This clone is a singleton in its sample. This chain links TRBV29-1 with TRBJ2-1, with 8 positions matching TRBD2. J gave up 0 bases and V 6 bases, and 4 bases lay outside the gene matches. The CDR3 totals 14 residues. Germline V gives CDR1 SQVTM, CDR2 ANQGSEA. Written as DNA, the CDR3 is TGCAGCGTCATAAGCGGGAGCTCCTACAATGAGCAGTTCTTC. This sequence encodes CSVISGSSYNEQFF.

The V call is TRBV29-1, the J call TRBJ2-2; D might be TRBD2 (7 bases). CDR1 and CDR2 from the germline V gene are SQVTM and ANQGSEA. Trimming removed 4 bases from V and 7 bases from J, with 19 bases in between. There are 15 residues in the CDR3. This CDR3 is CSVAGGTQGGGELFF. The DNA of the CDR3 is TGCAGCGTTGCCGGGGGGACACAGGGAGGCGGGGAGCTGTTTTTT.

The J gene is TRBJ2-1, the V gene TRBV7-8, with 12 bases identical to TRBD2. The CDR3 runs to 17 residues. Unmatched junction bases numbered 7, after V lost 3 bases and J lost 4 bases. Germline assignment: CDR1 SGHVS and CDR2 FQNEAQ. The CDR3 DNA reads TGTGCCAGCAGCTTGCTAGCGGGAGGGCCCCTTTACAATGAGCAGTTCTTC. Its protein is CASSLLAGGPLYNEQFF. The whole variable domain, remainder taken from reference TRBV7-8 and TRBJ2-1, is GAGVSQSPRYKVAKRGQDVALRCDPISGHVSLFWYQQALGQGPEFLTYFQNEAQLDKSGLPSDRFFAERPEGSVSTLKIQRTQQEDSAVYLCASSLLAGGPLYNEQFFGPGTRLTVL.

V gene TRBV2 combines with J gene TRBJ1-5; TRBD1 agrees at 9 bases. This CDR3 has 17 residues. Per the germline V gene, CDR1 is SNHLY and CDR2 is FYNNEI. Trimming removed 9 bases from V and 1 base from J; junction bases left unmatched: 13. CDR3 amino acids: CASLGRRDRESNQPQHF. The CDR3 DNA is TGTGCCAGTCTGGGGCGCCGGGACAGGGAAAGCAATCAGCCCCAGCATTTT.

The CDR3 DNA sequence: TGTGCCAGCAGCCCCGCTGCCTCGGACAGGGTGGGGGGCTACACCTTC. This sequence encodes CASSPAASDRVGGYTF. The J gene is TRBJ1-2, the V gene TRBV16; TRBD1 matches at 8 bases. The CDR3 is 16 residues long. After removal of 4 bases from V and 8 bases from J, the junction contained 15 bases not matched to a gene. Germline V gene lookup returns CDR1 KGHSY and CDR2 FQNENV.

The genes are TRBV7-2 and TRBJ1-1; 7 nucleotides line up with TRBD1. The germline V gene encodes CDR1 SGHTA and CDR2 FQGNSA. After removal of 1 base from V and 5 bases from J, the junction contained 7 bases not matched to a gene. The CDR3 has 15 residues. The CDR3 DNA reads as TGTGCCAGCAGCTTAGAAGACAGGGTGAGGACTGAAGCTTTCTTT. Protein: CASSLEDRVRTEAFF.

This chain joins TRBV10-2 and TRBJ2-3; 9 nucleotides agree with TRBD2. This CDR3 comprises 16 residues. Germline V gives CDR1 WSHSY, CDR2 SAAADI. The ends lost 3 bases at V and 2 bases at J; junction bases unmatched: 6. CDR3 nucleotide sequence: TGCGCCAGCAGTGAAGTTTTAGCGGGGGACACAGATACGCAGTATTTT. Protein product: CASSEVLAGDTDTQYF.

CDR3 residues: CASSRTSGYEQYF. The CDR3, as DNA: TGTGCCAGCAGCCGGACTAGCGGTTACGAGCAGTACTTC. The chain couples TRBV7-9 to TRBJ2-7; 10 bases line up with TRBD2. Per the germline V gene, CDR1 is SEHNR and CDR2 is FQNEAQ (reference sequence). This CDR3 is built from 13 residues. V lost 5 bases and J lost 4; bases outside the gene matches: 2.

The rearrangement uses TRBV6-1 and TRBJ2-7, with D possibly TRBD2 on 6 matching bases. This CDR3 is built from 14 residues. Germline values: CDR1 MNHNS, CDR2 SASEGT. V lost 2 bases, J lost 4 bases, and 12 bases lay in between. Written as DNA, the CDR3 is TGTGCCAGCAGTGAATTGGAGGGAGTATACGAGCAGTACTTC. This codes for CASSELEGVYEQYF.

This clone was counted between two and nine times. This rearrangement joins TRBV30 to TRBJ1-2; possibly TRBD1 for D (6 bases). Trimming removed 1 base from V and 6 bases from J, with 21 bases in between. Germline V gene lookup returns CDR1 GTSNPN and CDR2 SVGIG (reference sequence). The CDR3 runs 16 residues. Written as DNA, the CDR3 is TGTGCCTGGAGTGGGGCCCCCCCCTCCAGGGGTGATGGCTACACCTTC. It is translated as CAWSGAPPSRGDGYTF.

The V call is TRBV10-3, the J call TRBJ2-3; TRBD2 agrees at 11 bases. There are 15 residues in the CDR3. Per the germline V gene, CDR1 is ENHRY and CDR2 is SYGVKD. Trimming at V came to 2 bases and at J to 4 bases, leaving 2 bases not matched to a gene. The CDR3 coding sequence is TGTGCCATCAGTGAGACTAGCGGGAGTTCAGATACGCAGTATTTT. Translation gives CAISETSGSSDTQYF.

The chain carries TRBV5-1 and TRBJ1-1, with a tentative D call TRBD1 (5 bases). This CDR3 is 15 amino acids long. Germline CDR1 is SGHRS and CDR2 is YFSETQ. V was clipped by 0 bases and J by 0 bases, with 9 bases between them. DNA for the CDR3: TGCGCCAGCAGCTTGGATCGGGGGGTGAACACTGAAGCTTTCTTT. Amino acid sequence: CASSLDRGVNTEAFF.

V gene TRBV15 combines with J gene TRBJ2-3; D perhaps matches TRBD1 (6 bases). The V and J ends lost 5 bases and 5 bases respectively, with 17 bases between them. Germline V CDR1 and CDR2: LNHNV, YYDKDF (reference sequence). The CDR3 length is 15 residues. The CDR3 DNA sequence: TGTGCCACCAGCCTACAACAGACAGGTTTAGATACGCAGTATTTT. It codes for CATSLQQTGLDTQYF.

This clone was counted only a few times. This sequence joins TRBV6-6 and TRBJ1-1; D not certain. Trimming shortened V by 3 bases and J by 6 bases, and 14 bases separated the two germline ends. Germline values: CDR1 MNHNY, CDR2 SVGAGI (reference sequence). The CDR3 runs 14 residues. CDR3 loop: CASSYWGEAPEAFF. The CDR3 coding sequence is TGTGCCAGCAGTTATTGGGGAGAGGCTCCTGAAGCTTTCTTT.